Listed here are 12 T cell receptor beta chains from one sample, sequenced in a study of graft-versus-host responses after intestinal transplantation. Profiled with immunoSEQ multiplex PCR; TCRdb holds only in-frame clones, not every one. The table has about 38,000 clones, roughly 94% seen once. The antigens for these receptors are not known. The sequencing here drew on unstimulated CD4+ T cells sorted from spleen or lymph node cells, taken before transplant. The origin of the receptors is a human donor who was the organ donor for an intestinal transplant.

CDR3 amino acids: CASSLGLAGSYNEQFF. The CDR3 bases are TGTGCCAGCAGCTTGGGACTAGCGGGGTCCTACAATGAGCAGTTCTTC. This sequence joins TRBV11-2 and TRBJ2-1; the match to TRBD2 covers 13 bases. J lost 1 base, V lost 3 bases, and 0 bases had no gene match. The length of the CDR3 is 16 residues. Germline loops: CDR1 SGHAT, CDR2 FQNNGV.

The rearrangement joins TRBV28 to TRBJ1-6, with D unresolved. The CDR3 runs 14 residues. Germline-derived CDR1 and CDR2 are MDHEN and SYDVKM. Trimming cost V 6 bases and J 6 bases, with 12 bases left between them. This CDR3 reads CASSSFSGNSPLHF. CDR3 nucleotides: TGTGCCAGCAGCTCGTTTTCGGGTAATTCACCCCTCCACTTT.

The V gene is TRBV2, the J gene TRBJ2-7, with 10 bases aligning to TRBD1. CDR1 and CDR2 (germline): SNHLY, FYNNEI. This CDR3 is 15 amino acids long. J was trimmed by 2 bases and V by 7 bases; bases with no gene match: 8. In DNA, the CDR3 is TGTGCCAGCAAGCCCTCCGGGACAGGGGCCTACGAGCAGTACTTC. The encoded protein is CASKPSGTGAYEQYF.

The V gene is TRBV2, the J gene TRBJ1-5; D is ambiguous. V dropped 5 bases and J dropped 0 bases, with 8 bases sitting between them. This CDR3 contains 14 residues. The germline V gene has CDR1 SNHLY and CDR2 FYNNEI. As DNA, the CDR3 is TGTGCCAGCAGTCAGGATTATAGCAATCAGCCCCAGCATTTT. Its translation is CASSQDYSNQPQHF.

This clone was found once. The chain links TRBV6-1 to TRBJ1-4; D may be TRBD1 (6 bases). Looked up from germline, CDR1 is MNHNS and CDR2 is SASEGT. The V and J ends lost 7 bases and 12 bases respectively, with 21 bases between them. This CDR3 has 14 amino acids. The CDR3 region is CASKEQGRPSELFF. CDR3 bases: TGTGCCAGCAAGGAACAGGGTCGTCCCAGTGAACTGTTTTTT.

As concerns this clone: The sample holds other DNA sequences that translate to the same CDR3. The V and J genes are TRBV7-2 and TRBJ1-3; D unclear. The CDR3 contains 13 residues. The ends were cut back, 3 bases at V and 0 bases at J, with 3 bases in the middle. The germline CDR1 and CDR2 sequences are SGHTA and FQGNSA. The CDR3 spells CASSLSSGNTIYF. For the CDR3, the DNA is TGTGCCAGCAGCTTGAGCTCTGGAAACACCATATATTTT.

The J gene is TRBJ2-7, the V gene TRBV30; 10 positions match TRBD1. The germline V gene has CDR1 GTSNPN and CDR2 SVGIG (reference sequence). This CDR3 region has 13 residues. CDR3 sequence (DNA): TGTGCGCGGAAGGACAGGGGGAGCTACGAGCAGTACTTC. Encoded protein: CARKDRGSYEQYF.

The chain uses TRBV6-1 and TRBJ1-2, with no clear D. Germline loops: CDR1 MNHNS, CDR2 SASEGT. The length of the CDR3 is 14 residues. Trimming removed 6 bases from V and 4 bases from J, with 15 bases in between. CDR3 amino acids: CASRDRLAGYGYTF. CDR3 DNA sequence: TGTGCCAGCAGGGACCGCCTAGCCGGCTATGGCTACACCTTC.

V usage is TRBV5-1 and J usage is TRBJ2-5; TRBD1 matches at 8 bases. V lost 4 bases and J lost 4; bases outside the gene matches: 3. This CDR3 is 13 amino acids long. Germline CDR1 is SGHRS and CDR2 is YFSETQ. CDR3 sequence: CASSRGQVETQYF. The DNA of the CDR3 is TGCGCCAGCAGCCGGGGACAGGTAGAGACCCAGTACTTC.

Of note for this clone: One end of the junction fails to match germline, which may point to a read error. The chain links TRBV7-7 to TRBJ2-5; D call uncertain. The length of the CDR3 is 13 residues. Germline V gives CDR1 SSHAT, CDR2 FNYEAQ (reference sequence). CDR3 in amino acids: CASSLAARETQYF. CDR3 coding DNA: TGTGCTAGCAGCTTAGCCGCACGGGAGACCCAGTACTTC.

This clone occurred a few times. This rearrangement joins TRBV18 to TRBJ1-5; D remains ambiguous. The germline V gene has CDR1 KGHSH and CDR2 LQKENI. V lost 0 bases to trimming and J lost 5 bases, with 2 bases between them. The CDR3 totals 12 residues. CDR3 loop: CASSPPDQPQHF. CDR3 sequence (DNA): TGTGCCAGCTCACCACCGGATCAGCCCCAGCATTTT.

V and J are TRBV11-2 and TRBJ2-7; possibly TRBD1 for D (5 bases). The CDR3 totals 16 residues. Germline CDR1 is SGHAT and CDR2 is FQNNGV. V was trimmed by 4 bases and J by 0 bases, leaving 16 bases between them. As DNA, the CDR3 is TGTGCCAGCAGCTCACATAAGGGGTCTGGCTCCTACGAGCAGTACTTC. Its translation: CASSSHKGSGSYEQYF.